The T cell receptor beta chain described here comes from a study of blood T cell repertoires in COVID-19. Study-wide background: Acute and convalescent COVID-19 samples came from the United States, Italy and Spain. Sample material is recorded as cDNA or gDNA derived from T cells, B-cell-depleted T cells, or PBMCs.

As handled by the study authors: For nucleated cells, counts were estimated from reference gene primer amplification. Sequenced by immunoSEQ multiplex PCR; TCRdb stores in-frame clones only, minus some. Clonal size and the V and J genes are those of that table, whereas D and trimming came from the DNA. The table has over 70,000 clones, around 88% seen once. This clone showed up just once. The germline gives CDR1 PRHDT, CDR2 FYEKMQ (reference sequence). The CDR3 totals 17 residues. Trimming at V came to 4 bases and at J to 1 base, leaving 11 bases not matched to a gene. Input material: peripheral blood. The sequence came from a woman of 80 years or more with acute or convalescent COVID-19. This chain uses TRBV13 with TRBJ2-3, with 7 bases fitting TRBD2. The CDR3 coding sequence is TGTGCCAGCAGCTCCCCCGTGTGGGCGGGGGGCACAGATACGCAGTATTTT. This gives the protein CASSSPVWAGGTDTQYF. The complete variable domain, with remaining parts taken from reference TRBV13 and TRBJ2-3, reads AAGVIQSPRHLIKEKRETATLKCYPIPRHDTVYWYQQGPGQDPQFLISFYEKMQSDKGSIPDRFSAQQFSDYHSELNMSSLELGDSALYFCASSSPVWAGGTDTQYFGPGTRLTVL.